Listed below are T cell receptor beta chains from one sample, sequenced in a study of early T cells in non-severe SARS-CoV-2 infection. One entry per CDR3 protein results from TCRdb running MiXCR on the 5' RACE reads. The data hold tens of thousands of distinct CDR3 sequences, with 8% to 10% observed a single time. The specimen was whole blood. The receptors were gathered from an adult who was a healthcare worker with PCR-confirmed SARS-CoV-2 infection or an uninfected control (not recorded which). Both conserved end residues are part of each CDR3. A D gene is named only where the DNA matches it firmly. The size of a clone is reported for some rows only, either as once, few or many, or as a class for expanded clones.

>many|TRBV20-1|TRBJ2-1|TRBD1
CSAPDREHSYNEQFF
TGCAGTGCCCCGGACAGGGAGCACTCCTACAATGAGCAGTTCTTC
>many|TRBV30|TRBJ2-1|NA
CAWSESVDYNEQFF
TGTGCCTGGAGTGAGTCAGTGGACTACAATGAGCAGTTCTTC
>few|TRBV7-9|TRBJ2-7|TRBD1
CASSPVGGTGKKAYEQYF
TGTGCCAGCAGCCCCGTAGGGGGGACAGGAAAGAAAGCCTACGAGCAGTACTTC
>NA|TRBV7-2|TRBJ1-6|NA
CASSLVRGGAGSPLHF
TGTGCCAGCAGCTTAGTTCGGGGGGGCGCAGGTTCACCCCTCCACTTT
>NA|TRBV29-1|TRBJ1-2|NA
CSVEGYGYTF
TGCAGCGTTGAGGGGTATGGCTACACCTTC
>NA|TRBV6-1|TRBJ2-7|TRBD1
CASSGTGALVGQYF
TGTGCCAGCAGTGGGACAGGGGCCCTCGTGGGGCAGTACTTC
>medium-sized|TRBV7-2|TRBJ2-7|TRBD1
CASSLARDRDQYF
TGTGCCAGCAGCTTAGCCCGGGACAGGGACCAGTACTTC
>many|TRBV2|TRBJ2-1|TRBD2
CASSEASHPRLAGNYNEQFF
TGTGCCAGCAGTGAAGCGTCCCATCCAAGACTAGCGGGGAACTACAATGAGCAGTTCTTC
>NA|TRBV29-1|TRBJ2-3|TRBD2
CSVPLAGADTQYF
TGCAGCGTCCCACTAGCGGGGGCAGATACGCAGTATTTT
>NA|TRBV29-1|TRBJ2-7|NA
CSGKRAEMGEQYF
TGCAGCGGAAAAAGGGCCGAAATGGGGGAGCAGTACTTC
>many|TRBV29-1|TRBJ1-6|NA
CSVRDGNSPLHF
TGCAGCGTCCGGGACGGTAATTCACCCCTCCACTTT
>NA|TRBV7-6|TRBJ2-5|TRBD2
CASSWGLAVQETQYF
TGTGCCAGCAGCTGGGGACTAGCGGTACAAGAGACCCAGTACTTC
>many|TRBV20-1|TRBJ1-1|TRBD1
CSAIQGPAQNTEAFF
TGCAGTGCTATACAGGGGCCTGCCCAGAACACTGAAGCTTTCTTT
>NA|TRBV3-1|TRBJ2-5|NA
CASSQAEPGTQYF
TGTGCCAGCAGCCAAGCGGAACCGGGGACCCAGTACTTC
>NA|TRBV11-1|TRBJ2-2|TRBD1
CASSSRGPNTGELFF
TGTGCCAGCAGCTCGAGGGGGCCGAACACCGGGGAGCTGTTTTTT
>many|TRBV7-9|TRBJ1-1|NA
CASSLETGPNTEAFF
TGTGCCAGCAGCTTAGAAACAGGACCGAACACTGAAGCTTTCTTT
>few|TRBV11-1|TRBJ1-1|NA
CASSPNTEAFF
TGTGCCAGCAGTCCGAACACTGAAGCTTTCTTT
>many|TRBV12-3/TRBV12-4|TRBJ1-5|NA
CASSYQGRQPQHF
TGTGCCAGCAGCTATCAGGGTAGACAGCCCCAGCATTTT
>many|TRBV6-5|TRBJ2-3|NA
CASSYKLSSTDTQYF
TGTGCCAGCAGTTACAAGCTTTCTAGCACAGATACGCAGTATTTT
>NA|TRBV2|TRBJ2-3|NA
CASRGSSTDTQYF
TGTGCCAGCAGGGGCAGTAGCACAGATACGCAGTATTTT
>many|TRBV2|TRBJ2-3|TRBD2
CASKESGATQYF
TGTGCCAGCAAGGAGAGCGGGGCTACGCAGTATTTT
>many|TRBV11-2|TRBJ2-7|TRBD2
CASSSPGGLASYEQYF
TGTGCCAGCAGCTCCCCGGGGGGACTAGCTTCCTACGAGCAGTACTTC